What follows are 26 T cell receptor beta chains derived from one specimen sequenced in a study of T-cell memory formation after mild COVID-19. Each CDR3 protein is one row after TCRdb ran MiXCR on the 5' RACE reads. The sample lists about 13,000 distinct CDR3 sequences; about 12% were seen once. Sequencing used PBMCs or a T cell subset sorted from them (not recorded which). These receptor sequences come from an adult woman who had mild COVID-19 (a few samples of this study predate the infection). Cell type and time point are not known.

This clonotype showed up many times. The chain uses TRBV11-2 and TRBJ2-2, with no clear D. This CDR3 region has 13 residues. Trimming left V 5 bases short and J 7 bases short, with 11 bases between. Per germline, CDR1 SGHAT and CDR2 FQNNGV. CDR3 in amino acids: CASSITGIGELFF. CDR3 bases: TGTGCCAGCAGCATCACTGGGATCGGGGAGCTGTTTTTT.

By share, this clonotype ranks as medium-sized. Written as DNA, the CDR3 is TGTGCCAGCAGCTTCGCTAGCCCCTACGAGCAGTACTTC. The encoded protein is CASSFASPYEQYF. This rearrangement joins TRBV7-9 to TRBJ2-7; D is possibly TRBD2 (5 bases). The germline gives CDR1 SEHNR, CDR2 FQNEAQ (reference sequence). V lost 3 bases, J lost 2 bases, and 8 bases lay in between. There are 13 residues in the CDR3.

This clonotype was seen many times. The CDR3 loop is CASSVKSYNEQFF. Written as DNA, the CDR3 is TGTGCCAGCAGCGTAAAGTCCTACAATGAGCAGTTCTTC. This chain connects TRBV9 to TRBJ2-1; D gene unclear. CDR1 SGDLS and CDR2 YYNGEE come from the germline V gene. The CDR3 extends over 13 amino acids. V lost 1 base to trimming and J lost 1 base, with 3 bases between them.

The sample holds a few counts of this clonotype. The CDR3 loop is CASSHSGTDERYF. CDR3 bases: TGTGCCAGCAGCCACTCCGGGACAGACGAAAGGTACTTC. The chain uses TRBV5-6 and TRBJ2-5, with TRBD1 matching over 7 bases. CDR1 is SGHDT and CDR2 is YYEEEE in the germline V gene. V lost 4 bases and J lost 13; bases outside the gene matches: 13. The CDR3 has 13 amino acids.

This clonotype was detected many times. This chain connects TRBV5-4 to TRBJ1-2; D is ambiguous. V gave up 0 bases and J gave up 2 bases, with 11 bases separating them. The germline gives CDR1 SGHNT, CDR2 YYREEE (reference sequence). CDR3 length: 15 residues. CDR3 coding DNA: TGTGCCAGCAGCTTGGAGAAGGGAGTCAACTATGGCTACACCTTC. It yields the protein CASSLEKGVNYGYTF.

This clonotype showed up many times. J is TRBJ2-5 and V is TRBV7-2; 8 bases are shared with TRBD2. The CDR3 has 14 residues. Germline values: CDR1 SGHTA, CDR2 FQGNSA. V shed 6 bases, J shed 5 bases, and the junction held 8 bases outside the gene matches. The CDR3 loop reads CASSFQAGVETQYF. The CDR3 DNA is TGTGCCAGCAGTTTCCAAGCGGGAGTGGAGACCCAGTACTTC. Full variable domain (missing parts from reference TRBV7-2 and TRBJ2-5): GAGVSQSPSNKVTEKGKDVELRCDPISGHTALYWYRQSLGQGLEFLIYFQGNSAPDKSGLPSDRFSAERTGGSVSTLTIQRTQQEDSAVYLCASSFQAGVETQYFGPGTRLLVL.

The rearrangement joins TRBV12-3 or TRBV12-4 to TRBJ1-1; D is uncertain. Trimming took off 8 bases at V and 1 base at J, with 17 bases between the two ends. The CDR3 length is 15 residues. CDR3 in DNA: TGTGCCAGCCTTACTTTTGTTAGTGGGAACACTGAAGCTTTCTTT. This gives the protein CASLTFVSGNTEAFF.

At least ten counts were recorded for this clonotype. The chain links TRBV7-2 to TRBJ2-2, with D tentatively TRBD2 (5 bases). Trimming left V 1 base short and J 9 bases short, with 15 bases between. The CDR3 consists of 15 residues. Per the germline V gene, CDR1 is SGHTA and CDR2 is FQGNSA. The CDR3 DNA sequence: TGTGCCAGCAGCTTAGAGGCGACTACCCCCAGGGAGCTGTTTTTT. Protein: CASSLEATTPRELFF. The entire variable domain, with the rest obtained from reference TRBV7-2 and TRBJ2-2, is as follows: GAGVSQSPSNKVTEKGKDVELRCDPISGHTALYWYRQSLGQGLEFLIYFQGNSAPDKSGLPSDRFSAERTGGSVSTLTIQRTQQEDSAVYLCASSLEATTPRELFFGEGSRLTVL.

As concerns this clonotype: A much larger clone lies one base from this, so it may be a read error. The V gene is TRBV5-5, the J gene TRBJ1-2; 10 bases match TRBD1. V lost 4 bases and J lost 3; bases outside the gene matches: 12. This CDR3 is 17 amino acids long. CDR1 is SGHKS, CDR2 YYEKEE, per germline (reference sequence). The CDR3 sequence: CASSMPGTGVYDYGYTF. CDR3 in DNA: TGTGCCAGCAGCATGCCCGGGACAGGGGTCTATGACTATGGCTACACCTTC.

This clonotype was counted many times. This chain links TRBV4-1 with TRBJ1-4; TRBD1 might be the D (5 bases). V dropped 4 bases and J dropped 7 bases, with 7 bases sitting between them. CDR1 and CDR2 (germline): MGHRA, YSYEKL. CDR3 length: 12 residues. The CDR3 DNA is TGCGCCAGCAGCCGGGACGGTGAAAAACTGTTTTTT. Protein: CASSRDGEKLFF.

This clonotype was detected ten times or more. The chain joins TRBV7-8 to TRBJ2-3, with D perhaps assigned TRBD1 or TRBD2 (7 bases each). Germline V CDR1 and CDR2: SGHVS, FQNEAQ. The CDR3 is 16 residues long. Trimming pared 5 bases from V and 6 bases from J, leaving 21 bases between. In nucleotides, the CDR3 is TGTGCCAGCAGCAACCAGGGGGGAGGGCCGAGGGATACGCAGTATTTT. Residues: CASSNQGGGPRDTQYF.

There are many counts of this clonotype. This chain uses TRBV2 with TRBJ1-6; the D is unclear. The CDR3 totals 16 residues. V lost 4 bases and J lost 0, with 10 bases in between. In germline, CDR1 is SNHLY, CDR2 FYNNEI. The CDR3 region is CASSGYRFSYNSPLHF. The CDR3 coding sequence is TGTGCCAGCAGTGGGTACCGTTTCTCCTATAATTCACCCCTCCACTTT.

This clonotype was recorded many times. V gene TRBV30 combines with J gene TRBJ2-1, with 7 bases matching TRBD1. The J segment lost 6 bases and the V segment lost 3 bases, leaving 17 bases of the junction unmatched. The CDR3 sequence is 17 residues long. In germline, CDR1 is GTSNPN, CDR2 SVGIG (reference sequence). The CDR3 DNA follows: TGTGCCTGGAGACAAACCCCCACAGGGGCAGCAGGCAATGAGCAGTTCTTC. It codes for CAWRQTPTGAAGNEQFF.

This clonotype was seen ten or more times. V is TRBV6-5 and J is TRBJ2-2, with 12 bases aligning to TRBD2. V was pared by 4 bases and J by 2 bases, with 8 bases of the junction left unmatched. Germline CDR1 MNHEY, CDR2 SVGAGI. The CDR3 totals 18 residues. The CDR3 reads CASSSGLAGTFNTGELFF. The CDR3, as DNA: TGTGCCAGCAGTTCCGGACTAGCGGGGACTTTCAACACCGGGGAGCTGTTTTTT.

The DNA of the CDR3 is TGTGCCAGCGGCGCGGGCGGCACAGATACGCAGTATTTT. Translating it yields CASGAGGTDTQYF. The V and J genes are TRBV7-2 and TRBJ2-3, with D perhaps matching TRBD2 (5 bases). CDR1 and CDR2 from the germline V gene are SGHTA and FQGNSA. The length of the CDR3 is 13 residues. Trimming stripped 8 bases from V and 1 base from J, with 10 bases between.

The sample holds many counts of this clonotype. The chain combines TRBV20-1 with TRBJ1-4; D gene unclear. Trimming cost V 6 bases and J 0 bases, with 17 bases left between them. This CDR3 has 16 amino acids. From germline, CDR1 is DFQATT and CDR2 SNEGSKA (reference sequence). As DNA, the CDR3 is TGCAGTGCGGCCGAGGGTTTTTCCCCAACTAATGAAAAACTGTTTTTT. Translation: CSAAEGFSPTNEKLFF.

This clonotype was observed at least ten times. V usage is TRBV7-9 and J usage is TRBJ1-3; a possible D gene is TRBD1 (6 bases). V was clipped by 11 bases and J by 6 bases, with 17 bases between them. CDR1 SEHNR and CDR2 FQNEAQ come from the germline V gene (reference sequence). The CDR3 covers 13 residues. The CDR3 here is CAGGQDYLNTIYF. The CDR3 DNA reads TGTGCCGGGGGGCAGGACTATCTAAACACCATATATTTT.

This clonotype was seen repeatedly, ten times or more. This rearrangement joins TRBV29-1 to TRBJ1-1; D is undetermined. V gave up 4 bases and J gave up 10 bases, with 13 bases separating them. This CDR3 contains 11 residues. The germline CDR1 and CDR2 sequences are SQVTM and ANQGSEA. CDR3 in amino acids: CSVVRGLGAFF. CDR3 coding DNA: TGCAGCGTTGTACGAGGGTTGGGAGCTTTCTTT.

This clonotype was detected many times. This sequence joins TRBV20-1 and TRBJ1-2; tentatively, D is TRBD1 (5 bases). Germline CDR1 and CDR2: DFQATT and SNEGSKA (reference sequence). V gave up 4 bases and J gave up 6 bases, with 21 bases separating them. The CDR3 spans 15 residues. The CDR3 coding sequence is TGCAGTGCTATACCGCCAGGGAGTCTTTGGGATGGCTACACCTTC. It yields the protein CSAIPPGSLWDGYTF.

This chain links TRBV20-1 with TRBJ2-1, with 7 bases lining up with TRBD1. The CDR3 spans 14 residues. In germline, CDR1 is DFQATT, CDR2 SNEGSKA (reference sequence). The J segment lost 9 bases and the V segment lost 6 bases, leaving 14 bases of the junction unmatched. CDR3 nucleotides: TGCAGTGCCATCTTCTGGGACAGCAGTCGTGAGCAGTTCTTC. Its protein is CSAIFWDSSREQFF.

At least ten counts were recorded for this clonotype. The chain couples TRBV6-6 to TRBJ2-1; D is uncertain. The CDR3 spans 12 residues. Trimming took 2 bases from V and 14 from J, leaving 13 bases between them. Germline assignment: CDR1 MNHNY and CDR2 SVGAGI (reference sequence). The CDR3 loop is CASSYGVHHEFF. As DNA, the CDR3 is TGTGCCAGCAGTTACGGGGTCCACCATGAGTTCTTC.

This clonotype has ten or more counts. This chain uses TRBV5-1 with TRBJ2-5; perhaps TRBD1 as D (7 bases). V shed 3 bases and J shed 5 bases, with 8 bases lying between them. The CDR3 is 12 amino acids. Germline CDR1 SGHRS, CDR2 YFSETQ. CDR3 in amino acids: CASSSGGETQYF. CDR3 DNA sequence: TGCGCCAGCAGCTCAGGGGGGGAGACCCAGTACTTC. Supplemented by reference TRBV5-1 and TRBJ2-5, the full variable domain reads KAGVTQTPRYLIKTRGQQVTLSCSPISGHRSVSWYQQTPGQGLQFLFEYFSETQRNKGNFPGRFSGRQFSNSRSEMNVSTLELGDSALYLCASSSGGETQYFGPGTRLLVL.

The rearrangement uses TRBV6-5 and TRBJ2-5, with 9 nucleotides matching TRBD2. Trimming removed 1 base from V and 3 bases from J; junction bases left unmatched: 6. Germline V gene sequence: CDR1 MNHEY, CDR2 SVGAGI. The CDR3 spans 16 residues. DNA of the CDR3: TGTGCCAGCAGTTACTGGCCTAGCGGGGAGAAAGAGACCCAGTACTTC. This encodes CASSYWPSGEKETQYF.

This clonotype was seen many times. V and J are TRBV7-6 and TRBJ2-5; 8 nucleotides agree with TRBD2. This CDR3 region has 16 residues. V lost 2 bases to trimming and J lost 0 bases; unmatched junction nucleotides: 5. In germline, CDR1 is SGHVS, CDR2 FNYEAQ. The CDR3 coding sequence is TGTGCCAGCAGCTTATATATAGCGGGGAACCAAGAGACCCAGTACTTC. Its protein is CASSLYIAGNQETQYF.

This clonotype was counted ten times or more. The genes are TRBV27 and TRBJ1-1; D is perhaps TRBD1 (5 bases). V dropped 10 bases and J dropped 5 bases, with 20 bases sitting between them. The germline gives CDR1 MNHEY, CDR2 SMNVEV (reference sequence). The CDR3 contains 14 residues. The CDR3 here is CATLGQGGKTEAFF. CDR3 sequence (DNA): TGTGCCACCCTCGGGCAGGGCGGGAAGACTGAAGCTTTCTTT.

This clonotype was counted ten times or more. The gene calls are TRBV7-8 and TRBJ2-5; 10 bases map to TRBD1. Germline-derived CDR1 and CDR2 are SGHVS and FQNEAQ. The V gene end was trimmed by 5 bases and the J gene end by 6 bases; junction bases not matched to a gene: 12. CDR3 size: 16 residues. For the CDR3, the DNA is TGTGCCAGCAGCGGTTTGGGGACAGGGGCCGGGAAGACCCAGTACTTC. Protein sequence: CASSGLGTGAGKTQYF.